The rows below give T cell receptor beta chains drawn from one sample of a study of blood T cells in healthy people across ages. TCRdb independently ran MiXCR on the 5' RACE reads; one entry per CDR3 protein. Here the sample spans roughly 1.9 million distinct CDR3 sequences, about two fifths being singletons. Sequenced: blood. These receptors all stem from a human donor in good health. The CDR3 runs from the conserved cysteine through the conserved F or W. D genes are given only for firm matches. Clone size, where shown, is once, few, many, or a class for clones that have expanded.

J gene: TRBJ2-3; clone size: -; CDR3 length: 14; D gene: TRBD2; V gene: TRBV7-2; CDR3 DNA: TGTGCCAGCAGCCCAGGACTAGCGGGGGGTACGCAGTATTTT; CDR3 protein: CASSPGLAGGTQYF
J gene: TRBJ2-7; clone size: -; CDR3 length: 11; D gene: -; V gene: TRBV20-1; CDR3 DNA: TGCAGTGCGGAAGGGCCCTACGAGCAGTACTTC; CDR3 protein: CSAEGPYEQYF
J gene: TRBJ2-1; clone size: -; CDR3 length: 20; D gene: TRBD1; V gene: TRBV5-6; CDR3 DNA: TGTGCCAGCAGCCCACAAAGACAGGGGGAAGACTTGTGGGGGACTGAAGAGCAGTTCTTC; CDR3 protein: CASSPQRQGEDLWGTEEQFF
J gene: TRBJ2-1; clone size: few; CDR3 length: 14; D gene: TRBD2; V gene: TRBV20-1; CDR3 DNA: TGCAGTGTTGTGGAGGGGCTAGCGGGGACTGAGCAGTTCTTC; CDR3 protein: CSVVEGLAGTEQFF
J gene: TRBJ1-5; clone size: few; CDR3 length: 15; D gene: -; V gene: TRBV5-5; CDR3 DNA: TGTGCCAGCAGCTCGTCGGGGAATAGCAATCAGCCCCAGCATTTT; CDR3 protein: CASSSSGNSNQPQHF
J gene: TRBJ2-3; clone size: few; CDR3 length: 15; D gene: TRBD2; V gene: TRBV7-2; CDR3 DNA: TGTGCCAGCAGCTTAGACGGGGGGGCCGCAGATACGCAGTATTTT; CDR3 protein: CASSLDGGAADTQYF
J gene: TRBJ2-5; clone size: few; CDR3 length: 15; D gene: -; V gene: TRBV3-1; CDR3 DNA: TGTGCCAGCAGCCAAGGGAGGGCGGCGGGGAATGAGCAGTACTTC; CDR3 protein: CASSQGRAAGNEQYF
J gene: TRBJ2-7; clone size: -; CDR3 length: 15; D gene: TRBD1; V gene: TRBV4-2; CDR3 DNA: TGTGCCAGCAGCCACCCGACAGGGGCCATTCACGAGCAGTACTTC; CDR3 protein: CASSHPTGAIHEQYF
J gene: TRBJ2-1; clone size: -; CDR3 length: 16; D gene: -; V gene: TRBV7-9; CDR3 DNA: TGTGCCAGCAGCTTAAGCTCCTTGAGCATGGGCGATGAGCAGTTCTTC; CDR3 protein: CASSLSSLSMGDEQFF
J gene: TRBJ1-6; clone size: many; CDR3 length: 13; D gene: -; V gene: TRBV27; CDR3 DNA: TGCGCCAGCAGAGGCTCCTATAATTCACCCCTCCACTTT; CDR3 protein: CASRGSYNSPLHF
J gene: TRBJ1-2; clone size: few; CDR3 length: 15; D gene: TRBD1; V gene: TRBV7-2; CDR3 DNA: TGTGCCAGCGTGTCCGGGACAGGGGGTTACTATGGCTACACCTTC; CDR3 protein: CASVSGTGGYYGYTF
J gene: TRBJ2-1; clone size: few; CDR3 length: 14; D gene: TRBD2; V gene: TRBV7-2; CDR3 DNA: TGTGCCAGCAGCTTAGATAGCGGGGGGAATGAGCAGTTCTTC; CDR3 protein: CASSLDSGGNEQFF
J gene: TRBJ2-7; clone size: many; CDR3 length: 14; D gene: -; V gene: TRBV29-1; CDR3 DNA: TGCAGCGCCAGGGATTGGGACACCAGCTACGAGCAGTACTTC; CDR3 protein: CSARDWDTSYEQYF
J gene: TRBJ2-7; clone size: few; CDR3 length: 13; D gene: -; V gene: TRBV7-9; CDR3 DNA: TGTGCCAGCAGCTTTCAAGGGCCAGGCGAGCAGTACTTC; CDR3 protein: CASSFQGPGEQYF
J gene: TRBJ2-5; clone size: -; CDR3 length: 16; D gene: -; V gene: TRBV12-3/TRBV12-4; CDR3 DNA: TGTGCCAGCAGTTCCCAAAGGGGGGGGCCCGGGGAGACCCAGTACTTC; CDR3 protein: CASSSQRGGPGETQYF
J gene: TRBJ2-4; clone size: -; CDR3 length: 17; D gene: -; V gene: TRBV10-3; CDR3 DNA: TGTGCCATCAGTGAGTCGGTAGAAGGGATAGGAAAAAACATTCAGTACTTC; CDR3 protein: CAISESVEGIGKNIQYF
J gene: TRBJ2-7; clone size: -; CDR3 length: 15; D gene: -; V gene: TRBV5-1; CDR3 DNA: TGCGCCAGCAGCCAACTCACAGACCCCTTCTACGAGCAGTACTTC; CDR3 protein: CASSQLTDPFYEQYF
J gene: TRBJ1-1; clone size: few; CDR3 length: 14; D gene: TRBD1; V gene: TRBV3-1; CDR3 DNA: TGTGCCAGCAGCCAAAAGGACAGGGGAACTGAAGCTTTCTTT; CDR3 protein: CASSQKDRGTEAFF
J gene: TRBJ2-7; clone size: few; CDR3 length: 13; D gene: TRBD1; V gene: TRBV10-3; CDR3 DNA: TGTGCCATCGGTATGGACAGGGCAGGCGAGCAGTACTTC; CDR3 protein: CAIGMDRAGEQYF
J gene: TRBJ1-2; clone size: -; CDR3 length: 14; D gene: TRBD1; V gene: TRBV6-2/TRBV6-3; CDR3 DNA: TGTGCCAGCGGAGACGGACAGGTATACGAAGGCTACACCTTC; CDR3 protein: CASGDGQVYEGYTF
J gene: TRBJ2-5; clone size: -; CDR3 length: 15; D gene: TRBD2; V gene: TRBV29-1; CDR3 DNA: TGCAGCGTTACAGGACTAGCGGGGGGTAAAGAGACCCAGTACTTC; CDR3 protein: CSVTGLAGGKETQYF
J gene: TRBJ1-2; clone size: -; CDR3 length: 12; D gene: -; V gene: TRBV2; CDR3 DNA: TGTGCCAGCAGGTCTAGCCCCCATGGCTACACCTTC; CDR3 protein: CASRSSPHGYTF
J gene: TRBJ2-5; clone size: -; CDR3 length: 14; D gene: TRBD2; V gene: TRBV5-1; CDR3 DNA: TGCGCCAGCAGCCCGGAGATTAGCGGGGGAACCCAGTACTTC; CDR3 protein: CASSPEISGGTQYF
J gene: TRBJ1-1; clone size: -; CDR3 length: 16; D gene: -; V gene: TRBV6-5; CDR3 DNA: TGTGCCAGCAGTTATTATGGGGGGCTGGGATTCAGTGAAGCTTTCTTT; CDR3 protein: CASSYYGGLGFSEAFF
J gene: TRBJ1-2; clone size: -; CDR3 length: 15; D gene: -; V gene: TRBV25-1; CDR3 DNA: TGTGCCAGCAGTGACCCATATGAGGGTAACTATGGCTACACCTTC; CDR3 protein: CASSDPYEGNYGYTF
J gene: TRBJ1-2; clone size: -; CDR3 length: 17; D gene: TRBD1; V gene: TRBV10-3; CDR3 DNA: TGTGCCATCAGTCCCGGGACAGGGAACGTCAAGAACTATGGCTACACCTTC; CDR3 protein: CAISPGTGNVKNYGYTF
J gene: TRBJ2-3; clone size: -; CDR3 length: 12; D gene: -; V gene: TRBV20-1; CDR3 DNA: TGCAGTGTTGCCCTCGGGACAGATACGCAGTATTTT; CDR3 protein: CSVALGTDTQYF
J gene: TRBJ2-7; clone size: -; CDR3 length: 13; D gene: TRBD1; V gene: TRBV20-1; CDR3 DNA: TGCAGTGCGACCGGGACAGGGATCCTCGAGCAGTACTTC; CDR3 protein: CSATGTGILEQYF
J gene: TRBJ2-7; clone size: once; CDR3 length: 14; D gene: TRBD1; V gene: TRBV12-3/TRBV12-4; CDR3 DNA: TGTGCCAGCAGTACCGGGACAGGATGTGGCGAGCAGTACTTC; CDR3 protein: CASSTGTGCGEQYF
J gene: TRBJ1-1; clone size: -; CDR3 length: 14; D gene: TRBD1; V gene: TRBV2; CDR3 DNA: TGTGCCAGCAGACAGGGGGCGAGTATCACTGAAGCTTTCTTT; CDR3 protein: CASRQGASITEAFF
J gene: TRBJ1-4; clone size: few; CDR3 length: 18; D gene: -; V gene: TRBV7-9; CDR3 DNA: TGTGCCAGCAGCTTCGGGGGCCAGGCGACTGGGGAAAATGAAAAACTGTTTTTT; CDR3 protein: CASSFGGQATGENEKLFF
J gene: TRBJ1-2; clone size: many; CDR3 length: 12; D gene: -; V gene: TRBV7-9; CDR3 DNA: TGTGCCAGCAGTAGTCTATCCTATGGCTACACCTTC; CDR3 protein: CASSSLSYGYTF
J gene: TRBJ2-7; clone size: -; CDR3 length: 12; D gene: -; V gene: TRBV7-9; CDR3 DNA: TGTGCCAGCAGCTCCCAACCCTACGAGCAGTACTTC; CDR3 protein: CASSSQPYEQYF
J gene: TRBJ2-5; clone size: -; CDR3 length: 15; D gene: -; V gene: TRBV7-9; CDR3 DNA: TGTGCCAGCAGCAAGTCTCTGGCGAGGGTCGAGACCCAGTACTTC; CDR3 protein: CASSKSLARVETQYF
J gene: TRBJ2-2; clone size: few; CDR3 length: 16; D gene: TRBD1; V gene: TRBV20-1; CDR3 DNA: TGCAGTGCTAGAGATGTGACAGGGCTGAACACCGGGGAGCTGTTTTTT; CDR3 protein: CSARDVTGLNTGELFF
J gene: TRBJ2-3; clone size: -; CDR3 length: 21; D gene: TRBD2; V gene: TRBV10-3; CDR3 DNA: TGTGCCATCAGTGAACCCCGCGGAAGTCGTCTAGCGGGGGACGACACAGATACGCAGTATTTT; CDR3 protein: CAISEPRGSRLAGDDTDTQYF
J gene: TRBJ1-5; clone size: -; CDR3 length: 14; D gene: -; V gene: TRBV6-1; CDR3 DNA: TGTGCCAGCAGACTAGAAAGGGTAAGGCAGCCCCAGCATTTT; CDR3 protein: CASRLERVRQPQHF
J gene: TRBJ2-7; clone size: few; CDR3 length: 15; D gene: -; V gene: TRBV15; CDR3 DNA: TGTGCCACCAGCAGAGCGAGAGTCGAGGTCTACGAGCAGTACTTC; CDR3 protein: CATSRARVEVYEQYF
J gene: TRBJ1-1; clone size: few; CDR3 length: 16; D gene: -; V gene: TRBV5-1; CDR3 DNA: TGCGCCAGCAGCTTCGCTTTTCGGGGTTCGAACACTGAAGCTTTCTTT; CDR3 protein: CASSFAFRGSNTEAFF
J gene: TRBJ2-3; clone size: few; CDR3 length: 14; D gene: -; V gene: TRBV4-2; CDR3 DNA: TGTGCCAGCAGCGACACTAGTTCTCTGGATACGCAGTATTTT; CDR3 protein: CASSDTSSLDTQYF
J gene: TRBJ2-3; clone size: few; CDR3 length: 13; D gene: -; V gene: TRBV7-3; CDR3 DNA: TGTGCCAGCAGCTTTGCCGGCTGGGCGGCGCAGTATTTT; CDR3 protein: CASSFAGWAAQYF
J gene: TRBJ2-3; clone size: few; CDR3 length: 13; D gene: -; V gene: TRBV25-1; CDR3 DNA: TGTGCCAGCAGTGCAGCGGCAGCAGATACGCAGTATTTT; CDR3 protein: CASSAAAADTQYF
J gene: TRBJ1-5; clone size: -; CDR3 length: 14; D gene: -; V gene: TRBV9; CDR3 DNA: TGTGCCAGCAGCGGGGGGGGATACGGTCAGCCCCAGCATTTT; CDR3 protein: CASSGGGYGQPQHF
J gene: TRBJ1-1; clone size: -; CDR3 length: 15; D gene: TRBD1; V gene: TRBV7-2; CDR3 DNA: TGTGCCAGCAGTTTGCAGGGGGCCGTTAGCACTGAAGCTTTCTTT; CDR3 protein: CASSLQGAVSTEAFF
J gene: TRBJ2-5; clone size: -; CDR3 length: 14; D gene: TRBD2; V gene: TRBV7-2; CDR3 DNA: TGTGCCAGCAGGCCCGGACTAGATCAAGAGACCCAGTACTTC; CDR3 protein: CASRPGLDQETQYF
J gene: TRBJ2-5; clone size: few; CDR3 length: 14; D gene: -; V gene: TRBV11-2; CDR3 DNA: TGTGCCAGCAGCACGCTAGGAATGGGGGAGACCCAGTACTTC; CDR3 protein: CASSTLGMGETQYF
J gene: TRBJ2-4; clone size: -; CDR3 length: 14; D gene: -; V gene: TRBV7-2; CDR3 DNA: TGTGCCAGCAGCACCGAGCCGAGACAGGCAGGGCAGTACTTC; CDR3 protein: CASSTEPRQAGQYF
J gene: TRBJ2-1; clone size: -; CDR3 length: 15; D gene: -; V gene: TRBV15; CDR3 DNA: TGTGCCACCAGCAGAGAGGGGGCGCGGTCTAATGAGCGGTTCTTC; CDR3 protein: CATSREGARSNERFF
J gene: TRBJ2-5; clone size: -; CDR3 length: 15; D gene: TRBD2; V gene: TRBV4-1; CDR3 DNA: TGCGCCAGCAGCCCTTGGCTAGCGGGGGAAGAGACCCAGTACTTC; CDR3 protein: CASSPWLAGEETQYF
J gene: TRBJ2-3; clone size: -; CDR3 length: 14; D gene: -; V gene: TRBV7-2; CDR3 DNA: TGTGCCAGCAGCTTCTACCGGGACTCCCGGGGGCAGTATTTT; CDR3 protein: CASSFYRDSRGQYF
J gene: TRBJ2-7; clone size: -; CDR3 length: 15; D gene: -; V gene: TRBV6-5; CDR3 DNA: TGTGCCAGCAGCCGAGGGACCGCGATTTTCCACGAGCAGTACTTC; CDR3 protein: CASSRGTAIFHEQYF
J gene: TRBJ2-4; clone size: -; CDR3 length: 15; D gene: -; V gene: TRBV4-3; CDR3 DNA: TGCGCCAGCAGCTCAGAGAGACTAGCCAAAAACATTCAGTACTTC; CDR3 protein: CASSSERLAKNIQYF
J gene: TRBJ2-7; clone size: few; CDR3 length: 16; D gene: -; V gene: TRBV7-9; CDR3 DNA: TGTGCCAGCAGCTTAGACGACAGATCCCACTCCTACGAGCAGTACTTC; CDR3 protein: CASSLDDRSHSYEQYF
J gene: TRBJ2-1; clone size: -; CDR3 length: 12; D gene: -; V gene: TRBV12-3/TRBV12-4; CDR3 DNA: TGTGCCAGCAGCCCTCCCCGGCAGGAGCAGTTCTTC; CDR3 protein: CASSPPRQEQFF
J gene: TRBJ1-2; clone size: few; CDR3 length: 12; D gene: -; V gene: TRBV6-6; CDR3 DNA: TGTGCCAGCACGCAGGGAACGGATGGCTACACCTTC; CDR3 protein: CASTQGTDGYTF
J gene: TRBJ2-7; clone size: few; CDR3 length: 14; D gene: -; V gene: TRBV29-1; CDR3 DNA: TGCAGCGTTGCTTTATTTACAGGGAAGAGCGAGCAGTACTTC; CDR3 protein: CSVALFTGKSEQYF
J gene: TRBJ1-4; clone size: few; CDR3 length: 14; D gene: -; V gene: TRBV9; CDR3 DNA: TGTGCCAGCAGCGTAGGGGCAGCTAATGAAAAACTGTTTTTT; CDR3 protein: CASSVGAANEKLFF
J gene: TRBJ1-2; clone size: -; CDR3 length: 14; D gene: TRBD1; V gene: TRBV24-1; CDR3 DNA: TGTGCCACCAGTGACCCCGGACAGGACTATGGCTACACCTTC; CDR3 protein: CATSDPGQDYGYTF
J gene: TRBJ2-1; clone size: -; CDR3 length: 16; D gene: TRBD2; V gene: TRBV6-6; CDR3 DNA: TGTGCCAGCAGTTACAGCCGGGGGGGCGGCTACAATGAGCAGTTCTTC; CDR3 protein: CASSYSRGGGYNEQFF
J gene: TRBJ1-1; clone size: -; CDR3 length: 14; D gene: -; V gene: TRBV6-1; CDR3 DNA: TGTGCCAGCAATCTCGGACAGTGGGACACTGAAGCTTTCTTT; CDR3 protein: CASNLGQWDTEAFF